This T cell receptor beta chain was identified in a study of regulatory T cells in long-lasting Graves disease. CDR3-region Arm-PCR and iRepertoire HTBI primers produced the TCR beta libraries. From the multiplex PCR reads, TCRdb called clonotypes with MiXCR, one entry per CDR3 protein. This sample has a few hundred thousand distinct CDR3 sequences, with about 15% found just once. CDR1 MNHNS and CDR2 SASEGT come from the germline V gene. The ends were cut back, 2 bases at V and 6 bases at J, with 7 bases in the middle. The CDR3 length is 12 residues. In this sample, this clonotype turned up many times. Time point defined: newly diagnosed GD, antithyroid drugs for less than 3 months. Extracted RNA from PBMCs served as the source of the TCR library. The sample also formed part of further work on T cells in Graves' hyperthyroidism and ophthalmopathy. That paper states: Most expanded thyroid clonotypes above 0.001 also appeared in blood. From stable hyperthyroidism, ophthalmopathy was separated by a 13 V-J model.

The clonotype originates from a woman in her thirties or forties with Graves disease. V usage is TRBV6-1 and J usage is TRBJ1-1; TRBD1 is a possible D gene (6 bases). The specimen comprised peripheral blood mononuclear cells (PBMCs), sampled at new diagnosis, from a patient treated with antithyroid drugs. The CDR3 DNA is TGTGCCAGCAGTGAATGGACAGCTGAAGCTTTCTTT. Translating it yields CASSEWTAEAFF.